This TCR beta chain was found in a study of blood T cell repertoires in COVID-19. For the study at large: The United States, Italy and Spain supplied acute and convalescent COVID-19 samples.

It was during active infection that Seattle patients were enrolled and then longitudinally followed. Some clones are missing from TCRdb's copy, which holds only in-frame ones; the method was immunoSEQ multiplex PCR. The sample gives 200,000 to 250,000 clones, about 81% of which show up once; roughly 5.1% is in the top ten. Sequencing used peripheral blood. This TCR was recovered from a woman in her seventies with COVID-19, enrolled during active disease.

CDR3 region: CASSLTSGRTDTQYF. CDR3 nucleotides: TGTGCCAGCAGCTTGACTAGCGGGAGGACAGATACGCAGTATTTT. The genes are TRBV5-4 and TRBJ2-3, with 12 positions matching TRBD2. J gave up 3 bases and V 1 base, and 0 bases lay outside the gene matches. Germline loops: CDR1 SGHNT, CDR2 YYREEE (reference sequence). The CDR3 length is 15 residues.